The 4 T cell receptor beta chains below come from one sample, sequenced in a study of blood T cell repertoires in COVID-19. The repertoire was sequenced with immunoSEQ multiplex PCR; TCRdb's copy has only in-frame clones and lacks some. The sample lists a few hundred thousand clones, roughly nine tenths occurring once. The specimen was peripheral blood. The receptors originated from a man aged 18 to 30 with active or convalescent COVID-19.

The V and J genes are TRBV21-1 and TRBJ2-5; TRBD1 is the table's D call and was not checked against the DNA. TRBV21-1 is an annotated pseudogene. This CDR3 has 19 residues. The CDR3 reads CASSKVGRDSILGQETQYF. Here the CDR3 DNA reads TGTGCCAGCAGCAAAGTCGGCAGGGATTCGATTCTTGGCCAAGAGACCCAGTACTTC.

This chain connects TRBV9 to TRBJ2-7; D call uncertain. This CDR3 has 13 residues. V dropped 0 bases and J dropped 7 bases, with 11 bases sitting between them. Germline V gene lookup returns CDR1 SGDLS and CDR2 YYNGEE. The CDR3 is CASSVEPVREQYF. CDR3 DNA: TGTGCCAGCAGCGTAGAGCCAGTGAGGGAGCAGTACTTC.

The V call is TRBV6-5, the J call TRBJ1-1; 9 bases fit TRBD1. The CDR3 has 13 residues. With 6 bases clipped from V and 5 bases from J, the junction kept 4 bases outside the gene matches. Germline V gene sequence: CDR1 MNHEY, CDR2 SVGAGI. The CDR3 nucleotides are TGTGCCAGCAGGGTACAGGGGGCAACTGAAGCTTTCTTT. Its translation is CASRVQGATEAFF.

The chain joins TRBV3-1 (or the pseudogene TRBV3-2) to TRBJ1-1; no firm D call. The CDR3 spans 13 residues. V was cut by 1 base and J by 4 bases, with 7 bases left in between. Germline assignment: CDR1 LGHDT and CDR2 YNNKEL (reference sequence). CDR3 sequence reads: CASSQVLGTEAFF. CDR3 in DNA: TGTGCCAGCAGCCAAGTGCTCGGCACTGAAGCTTTCTTT.